This T cell receptor (beta chain) was found in a study of beta chain features in type 1 diabetes. As every portion of the isolated RNA was reverse transcribed, the sequencing read expressed TCRB transcripts. Assay: immunoSEQ multiplex PCR; the TCRdb copy retains only in-frame clones and omits some. The sample records a few hundred thousand clones, 8.5% to 10% being singletons. This clone has a handful of counts. What it binds is not known. Per germline, CDR1 SEHNR and CDR2 FQNEAQ (reference sequence). This CDR3 is 14 amino acids long. The ends were cut back, 8 bases at V and 5 bases at J, with 18 bases in the middle. The study's findings and limits: Patients and controls would be equally affected if PCR favored shorter templates. In every one of the four CD4+ subsets, TCRB CDR3s were moderately but significantly shorter in Type 1 diabetes patients. An over-representation of cells with high TCR expression could result from cDNA sequencing.

The source of this sequence is a young man with type 1 diabetes. The rearrangement joins TRBV7-9 to TRBJ1-1; D possibly corresponds to TRBD1 (6 bases). Sequenced: central memory CD4+ T cells from blood. The CDR3 spells CASEQGIMGTEAFF. DNA for the CDR3: TGTGCCAGCGAACAGGGAATAATGGGGACTGAAGCTTTCTTT. Combining the CDR3 with reference TRBV7-9 and TRBJ1-1 gives the whole variable domain DTGVSQNPRHKITKRGQNVTFRCDPISEHNRLYWYRQTLGQGPEFLTYFQNEAQLEKSRLLSDRFSAERPKGSFSTLEIQRTEQGDSAMYLCASEQGIMGTEAFFGQGTRLTVV.